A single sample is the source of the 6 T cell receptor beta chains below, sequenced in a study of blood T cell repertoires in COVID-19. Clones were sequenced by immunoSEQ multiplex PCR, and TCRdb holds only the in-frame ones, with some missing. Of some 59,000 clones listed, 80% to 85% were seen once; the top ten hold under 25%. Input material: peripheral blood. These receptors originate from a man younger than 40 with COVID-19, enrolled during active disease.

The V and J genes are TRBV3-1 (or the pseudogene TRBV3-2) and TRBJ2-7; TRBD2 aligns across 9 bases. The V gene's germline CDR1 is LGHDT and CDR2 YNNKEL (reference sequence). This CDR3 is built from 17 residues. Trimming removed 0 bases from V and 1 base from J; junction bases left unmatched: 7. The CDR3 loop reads CASSQDWGSGGSYEQYF. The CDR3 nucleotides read TGTGCCAGCAGCCAAGATTGGGGTAGCGGGGGATCCTACGAGCAGTACTTC.

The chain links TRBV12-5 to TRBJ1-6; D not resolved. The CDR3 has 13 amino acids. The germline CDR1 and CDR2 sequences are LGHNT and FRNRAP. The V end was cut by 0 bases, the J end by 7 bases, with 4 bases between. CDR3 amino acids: CASGLVANSPLHF. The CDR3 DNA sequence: TGTGCTAGTGGTTTGGTGGCCAATTCACCCCTCCACTTT.

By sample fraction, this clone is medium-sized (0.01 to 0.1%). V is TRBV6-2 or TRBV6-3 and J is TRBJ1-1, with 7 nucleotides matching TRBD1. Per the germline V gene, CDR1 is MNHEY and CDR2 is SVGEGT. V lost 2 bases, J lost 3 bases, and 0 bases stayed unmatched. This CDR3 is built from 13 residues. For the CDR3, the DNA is TGTGCCAGCAGTTACAGGGGGCACACTGAAGCTTTCTTT. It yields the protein CASSYRGHTEAFF.

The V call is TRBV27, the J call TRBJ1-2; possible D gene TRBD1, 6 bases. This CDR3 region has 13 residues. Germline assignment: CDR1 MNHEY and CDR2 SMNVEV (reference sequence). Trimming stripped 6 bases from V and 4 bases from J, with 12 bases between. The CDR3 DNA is TGTGCCAGCAGCTTGACAGGAATCTATGGCTACACCTTC. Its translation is CASSLTGIYGYTF.

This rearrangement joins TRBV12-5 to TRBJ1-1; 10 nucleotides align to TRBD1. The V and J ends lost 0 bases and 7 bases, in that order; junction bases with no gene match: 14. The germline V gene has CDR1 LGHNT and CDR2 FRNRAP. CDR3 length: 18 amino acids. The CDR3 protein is CASGLVLTGGDYQGEAFF. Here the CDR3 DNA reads TGTGCTAGTGGTTTGGTTTTGACAGGGGGCGACTATCAAGGTGAAGCTTTCTTT.

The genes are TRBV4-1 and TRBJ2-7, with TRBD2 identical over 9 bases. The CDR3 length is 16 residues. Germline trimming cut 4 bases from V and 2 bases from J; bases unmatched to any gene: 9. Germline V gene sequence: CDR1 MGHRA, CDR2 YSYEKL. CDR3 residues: CASSLIRSGGPYEQYF. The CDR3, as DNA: TGCGCCAGCAGCCTCATACGAAGCGGGGGGCCCTACGAGCAGTACTTC.